The next 14 T cell receptor beta chains were all read from a single sample in a study of graft-versus-host responses after intestinal transplantation. Clones were read by immunoSEQ multiplex PCR, and TCRdb kept only the in-frame ones, dropping some. The data show about 25,000 clones, with about 94% seen just once and around 0.82% held by the top ten. Sequencing was performed on PBMCs, taken around 29 days after intestinal transplant. These receptors all stem from a human patient who received an intestinal transplant, so some T cells may come from the graft donor.

The chain is built from TRBV14 and TRBJ1-1; TRBD1 matches at 7 bases. Germline V lookup: CDR1 SGHDN, CDR2 FVKESK. V trimming: 4 bases; J trimming: 0 bases; junction bases outside the gene matches: 8. The CDR3 is 16 residues long. CDR3 sequence reads: CASSLRQGVLNTEAFF. Here the CDR3 DNA reads TGTGCCAGCAGCCTGAGACAGGGAGTGTTGAACACTGAAGCTTTCTTT.

This chain uses TRBV5-1 with TRBJ1-2; TRBD1 matches at 8 bases. Germline V gives CDR1 SGHRS, CDR2 YFSETQ. The CDR3 is 14 amino acids. J gave up 4 bases and V 3 bases, and 5 bases lay outside the gene matches. The CDR3 nucleotides are TGCGCCAGCAGCTCAGACAGGGGCGTCTATGGCTACACCTTC. This codes for CASSSDRGVYGYTF.

This rearrangement joins TRBV29-1 to TRBJ2-3, with TRBD2 identical over 13 bases. From germline, CDR1 is SQVTM and CDR2 ANQGSEA. The CDR3 consists of 15 residues. V lost 5 bases to trimming and J lost 2 bases; unmatched junction nucleotides: 4. The chain's CDR3 is CSVLGLAGSTDTQYF. CDR3 DNA sequence: TGCAGCGTTTTGGGACTAGCGGGATCCACAGATACGCAGTATTTT.

This chain links TRBV6-1 with TRBJ1-2; D perhaps matches TRBD1 (6 bases). Trimming stripped 4 bases from V and 2 bases from J, with 20 bases between. Germline lookup yields CDR1 MNHNS and CDR2 SASEGT. CDR3 length: 17 residues. This CDR3 reads CASSGPPEGVRNYGYTF. CDR3 coding DNA: TGTGCCAGCAGTGGGCCCCCGGAGGGGGTAAGGAACTATGGCTACACCTTC.

This chain links TRBV19 with TRBJ1-1; D call uncertain. V dropped 1 base and J dropped 5 bases, with 2 bases sitting between them. Germline V gives CDR1 LNHDA, CDR2 SQIVND (reference sequence). The CDR3 runs 11 residues. CDR3 sequence: CASSIVTEAFF. CDR3 DNA: TGTGCCAGTAGTATAGTGACTGAAGCTTTCTTT.

V usage is TRBV10-3 and J usage is TRBJ1-6; unclear D gene. This CDR3 is built from 12 residues. Trimming cost V 6 bases and J 0 bases, with 0 bases left between them. Germline V CDR1 and CDR2: ENHRY, SYGVKD. In DNA form, the CDR3 reads TGTGCCATCAGCTCCTATAATTCACCCCTCCACTTT. It yields the protein CAISSYNSPLHF.

There are a few counts of this clone. The chain has TRBV5-1 and TRBJ1-1; D uncertain. V was cut by 6 bases and J by 0 bases, with 15 bases left in between. The CDR3 is made up of 15 amino acids. Germline V CDR1 and CDR2: SGHRS, YFSETQ. Here the CDR3 reads CASTPKPGMNTEAFF. The CDR3, as DNA: TGCGCCAGCACTCCTAAACCGGGGATGAACACTGAAGCTTTCTTT.

The J gene is TRBJ2-2, the V gene TRBV9; 12 nucleotides line up with TRBD1. The CDR3 is 17 residues long. CDR1 and CDR2 from the germline V gene are SGDLS and YYNGEE. The ends lost 3 bases at V and 7 bases at J; junction bases unmatched: 10. CDR3 coding DNA: TGTGCCAGCAGCGCCCAAATGGGACAGGGGGCTGGCGGGGAGCTGTTTTTT. Residues: CASSAQMGQGAGGELFF.

This chain connects TRBV10-3 to TRBJ1-4, with TRBD1 identical over 11 bases. The CDR3 is 14 amino acids. V shed 4 bases, J shed 5 bases, and the junction held 0 bases outside the gene matches. The germline CDR1 and CDR2 sequences are ENHRY and SYGVKD. In DNA form, the CDR3 reads TGTGCCATCAGTGGGGACAGGGGGAATGAAAAACTGTTTTTT. It translates to CAISGDRGNEKLFF.

V and J are TRBV10-3 and TRBJ2-5; D possibly matches TRBD1 or TRBD2 (5 bases each). Trimming took off 6 bases at V and 5 bases at J, with 16 bases between the two ends. The germline CDR1 and CDR2 sequences are ENHRY and SYGVKD. The CDR3 runs 14 residues. The CDR3, as DNA: TGTGCCATCAGACCGGGACGTGGGGAGGAGACCCAGTACTTC. Its translation is CAIRPGRGEETQYF.

The chain employs TRBV7-2 and TRBJ1-2; D gene ambiguous. This CDR3 is built from 13 residues. Trimming stripped 4 bases from V and 4 bases from J, with 10 bases between. Germline values: CDR1 SGHTA, CDR2 FQGNSA. The CDR3, as DNA: TGTGCCAGCAGCTCCCCCCTAACCTATGGCTACACCTTC. This codes for CASSSPLTYGYTF. The entire variable domain, with the rest obtained from reference TRBV7-2 and TRBJ1-2, is as follows: GAGVSQSPSNKVTEKGKDVELRCDPISGHTALYWYRQSLGQGLEFLIYFQGNSAPDKSGLPSDRFSAERTGGSVSTLTIQRTQQEDSAVYLCASSSPLTYGYTFGSGTRLTVV.

The V call is TRBV6-5, the J call TRBJ1-1; 9 nucleotides align to TRBD1. This CDR3 has 14 residues. Germline V gene lookup returns CDR1 MNHEY and CDR2 SVGAGI. Trimming cost V 6 bases and J 4 bases; bases outside gene matches: 6. CDR3 nucleotides: TGTGCCAGCAGAACCGACAGGGGGGGCACTGAAGCTTTCTTT. Encoded protein: CASRTDRGGTEAFF.

This CDR3 reads CASSLVVWANTGELFF. The CDR3 region has the DNA TGTGCCAGCAGCTTAGTGGTGTGGGCAAACACCGGGGAGCTGTTTTTT. The gene calls are TRBV7-2 and TRBJ2-2; D is undetermined. CDR1 and CDR2 from the germline V gene are SGHTA and FQGNSA. Trimming removed 1 base from V and 2 bases from J, with 11 bases in between. This CDR3 has 16 amino acids.

The V and J genes are TRBV6-4 and TRBJ2-3, with no clear D. The germline V gene has CDR1 MRHNA and CDR2 SNTAGT. CDR3 length equals 12 residues. Trimming stripped 5 bases from V and 5 bases from J, with 8 bases between. The CDR3 region is CASSTWGDTQYF. The CDR3 bases are TGTGCCAGCAGTACTTGGGGAGATACGCAGTATTTT.